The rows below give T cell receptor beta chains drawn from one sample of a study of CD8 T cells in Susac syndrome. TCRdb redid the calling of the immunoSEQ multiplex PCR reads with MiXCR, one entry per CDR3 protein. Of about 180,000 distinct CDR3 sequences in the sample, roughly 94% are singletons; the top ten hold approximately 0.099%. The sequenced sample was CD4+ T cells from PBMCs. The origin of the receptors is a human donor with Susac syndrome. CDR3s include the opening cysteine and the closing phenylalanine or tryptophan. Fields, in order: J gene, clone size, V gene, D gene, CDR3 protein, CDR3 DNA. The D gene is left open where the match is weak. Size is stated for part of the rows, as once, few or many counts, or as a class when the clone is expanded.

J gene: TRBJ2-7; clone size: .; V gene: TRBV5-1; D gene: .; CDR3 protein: CASSPYPTVVQEQYF; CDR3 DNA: TGCGCCAGCAGCCCCTACCCGACAGTCGTGCAGGAGCAGTACTTC
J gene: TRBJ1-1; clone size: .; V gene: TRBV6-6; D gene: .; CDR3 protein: CASSYRHTEAFF; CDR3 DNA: TGTGCCAGCAGTTACCGTCACACTGAAGCTTTCTTT
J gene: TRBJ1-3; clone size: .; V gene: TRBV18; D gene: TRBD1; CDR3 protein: CASGLDRAGNTIYF; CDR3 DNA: TGTGCCAGCGGCTTGGACAGGGCTGGAAACACCATATATTTT
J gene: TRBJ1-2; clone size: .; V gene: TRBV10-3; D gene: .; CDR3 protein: CAISESQGRNYGYTF; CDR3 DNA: TGTGCCATCAGTGAGTCTCAGGGGAGGAACTATGGCTACACCTTC
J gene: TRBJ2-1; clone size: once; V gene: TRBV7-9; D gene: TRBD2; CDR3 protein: CASSLVVGSGRYHNEQFF; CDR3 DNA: TGTGCCAGCAGCTTAGTGGTGGGTAGCGGGAGATACCACAATGAGCAGTTCTTC
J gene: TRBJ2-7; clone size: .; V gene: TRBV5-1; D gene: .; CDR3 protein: CASSLKSGWNYEQYF; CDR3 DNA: TGCGCCAGCAGCTTGAAGAGTGGCTGGAATTACGAGCAGTACTTC
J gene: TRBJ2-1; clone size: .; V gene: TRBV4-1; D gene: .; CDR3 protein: CASSPWTSNEQFF; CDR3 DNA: TGCGCCAGCAGCCCTTGGACCTCCAATGAGCAGTTCTTC
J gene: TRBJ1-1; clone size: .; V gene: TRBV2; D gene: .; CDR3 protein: CASSRPGTENTEAFF; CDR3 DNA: TGTGCCAGCAGCCGCCCGGGGACGGAGAACACTGAAGCTTTCTTT
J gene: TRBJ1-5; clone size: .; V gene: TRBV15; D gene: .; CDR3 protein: CATSRDRGLGGQPQHF; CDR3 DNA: TGTGCCACCAGCAGAGATAGGGGTCTCGGGGGACAGCCCCAGCATTTT
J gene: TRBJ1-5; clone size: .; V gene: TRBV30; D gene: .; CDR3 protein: CAWSIEGAAQHF; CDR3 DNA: TGTGCCTGGAGTATCGAAGGTGCAGCCCAGCATTTT
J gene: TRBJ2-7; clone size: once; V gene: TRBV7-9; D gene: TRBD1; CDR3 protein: CASTRRTGSSYEQYF; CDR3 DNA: TGTGCCAGCACCCGTCGGACAGGGAGCTCCTACGAGCAGTACTTC
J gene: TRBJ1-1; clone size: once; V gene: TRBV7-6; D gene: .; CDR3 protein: CASSLTRQFRNVNTEAFF; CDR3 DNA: TGTGCCAGCAGCTTAACCCGACAGTTCCGAAACGTGAACACTGAAGCTTTCTTT
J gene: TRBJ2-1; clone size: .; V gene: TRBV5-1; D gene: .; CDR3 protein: CASKVHPGVNEQFF; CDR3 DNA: TGCGCCAGCAAGGTCCATCCAGGGGTCAATGAGCAGTTCTTC
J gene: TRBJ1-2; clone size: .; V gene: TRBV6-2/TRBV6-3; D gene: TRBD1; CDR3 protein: CASRPGQRIQFYGYTF; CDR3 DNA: TGTGCCAGCAGACCGGGACAGCGGATTCAATTCTATGGCTACACCTTC
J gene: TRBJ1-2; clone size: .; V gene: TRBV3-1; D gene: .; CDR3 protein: CASSQDVQGRSYTF; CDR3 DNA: TGTGCCAGCAGCCAAGATGTACAGGGACGTAGCTACACCTTC
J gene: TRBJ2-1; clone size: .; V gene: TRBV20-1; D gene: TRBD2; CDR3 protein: CSARSWTSGSDEQFF; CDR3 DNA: TGCAGTGCTAGATCCTGGACTAGTGGATCTGATGAGCAGTTCTTC
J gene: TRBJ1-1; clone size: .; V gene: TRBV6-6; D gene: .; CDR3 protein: CASSYAGENTEAFF; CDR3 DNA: TGTGCCAGCAGTTATGCAGGGGAGAACACTGAAGCTTTCTTT
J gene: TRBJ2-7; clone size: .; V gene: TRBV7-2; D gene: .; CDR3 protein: CASRVFLGDYEQYF; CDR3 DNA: TGTGCCAGCAGGGTCTTCCTAGGGGACTACGAGCAGTACTTC
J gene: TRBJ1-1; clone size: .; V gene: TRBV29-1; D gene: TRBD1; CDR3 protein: CSVGTGGHTEAFF; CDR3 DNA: TGCAGCGTCGGGACAGGGGGGCACACTGAAGCTTTCTTT
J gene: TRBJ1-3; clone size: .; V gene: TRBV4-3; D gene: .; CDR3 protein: CASSQDSGPGNTIYF; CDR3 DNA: TGCGCCAGCAGCCAAGATTCCGGCCCAGGGAACACCATATATTTT
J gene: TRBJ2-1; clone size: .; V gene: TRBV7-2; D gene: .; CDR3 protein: CASTGGWGNEQFF; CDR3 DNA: TGTGCCAGCACAGGAGGCTGGGGCAATGAGCAGTTCTTC
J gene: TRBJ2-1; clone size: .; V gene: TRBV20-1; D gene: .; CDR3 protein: CSASFPNIGPKDEQFF; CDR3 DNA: TGCAGTGCTAGTTTCCCAAACATCGGCCCGAAGGATGAGCAGTTCTTC
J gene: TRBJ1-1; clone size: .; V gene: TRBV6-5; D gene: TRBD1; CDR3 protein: CASTSDRGDTEAFF; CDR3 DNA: TGTGCCAGCACCTCGGACAGGGGGGACACTGAAGCTTTCTTT